This TCR beta chain comes out of a study of blood T cell repertoires in COVID-19 (dated by TCRdb to about 2020). For context, the study as a whole: Collaborator samples came from the United States, Italy and Spain and covered acute and convalescent phases of COVID-19. The prospective study material was composed of cDNA or gDNA derived from T cells, B-cell-depleted T cells, or PBMCs. Subjects who had been exposed to COVID-19, were actively infected with it, or had recovered from it provided the deeply sampled blood TCRbeta repertoires that made up the dataset. A freely available public database, intended as a resource for researchers studying the immune response to SARS-CoV-2, is where the repertoires were released. The samples were drawn from two sources: the first 160 participants of the ongoing ImmuneRACE study, and 1,000 to 1,500 subjects contributed by 6 global collaborators. The sample metadata nearly always contained a de-identified subject ID, COVID-19 status, age in years and sex. Where available, HLA class I and class II types were obtained from metadata supplied by the sample provider rather than from assay-based typing. General conclusions and limits of the study: The amount of clinical and demographic metadata varied by source and participant and was provided uncurated.

CDR1 and CDR2 were assigned from the germline V gene as MRHNA and SNTAGT. Germline trimming amounts to 4 bases on V and 4 bases on J, with 3 as the count of junction bases outside the gene matches. The CDR3 sequence holds 13 residues, the cysteine and phenylalanine included. Just CDR3 DNA is preserved here, 39 bases in frame from base 1. Enrolling through a virtual design, the prospective study's participants ranged in age from roughly 18 to 100 years and lived across some 23 United States geographic areas. In the prospective study, participants were assigned to cohorts based on the clinical history participants reported in a screening survey and a study questionnaire. Exposed participants had been in contact, within 2 weeks of entering the study, with a person who had a PCR-confirmed or clinician-diagnosed case of COVID-19. In the prospective study, mobile phlebotomists collected whole blood, serum and a nasopharyngeal or oropharyngeal swab from each participant. Additional blood draws and questionnaires over an approximately two-month period could optionally be provided by prospective study participants. Before DNA extraction, prospective study blood samples were shipped either frozen or at room temperature.

Points on this clone: It has no known antigen specificity. No much larger clonotype is one base removed from it; base qualities were not supplied.

The immunoSEQ Assay, a bias-controlled multiplex PCR, was used to amplify TCRbeta CDR3 regions from genomic DNA. As for the authors' bioinformatics: The number of nucleated cells in each sample was estimated by amplification of reference gene primers within the assay. To quantify the absolute abundance of each unique TCRbeta CDR3 rearrangement, sequence reads were collapsed and filtered. For each sample, productive Simpson clonality was calculated as the square root of Simpson's diversity index over productive rearrangements. TCRdb took this table from immuneACCESS and kept in-frame rearrangements with V and J called. Such tables lack part of the clones; where checked against another copy, unresolved V genes explain under half of the gap, and the rest is unexplained. That table furnishes V, J and clone size, whereas the DNA furnished D and trimming. In this sample the table shows 200,000 to 250,000 clones, 80% to 90% of which occur a single time. The top ten hold roughly 4% of the sample.

The V and J genes are TRBV6-4 and TRBJ1-1, with 7 bases matching TRBD1. The sequence was obtained from a woman under 40 who had been exposed to COVID-19. Sequencing was performed on PBMCs or T cells enriched from blood (not recorded which). DNA sequence: TGTGCCAGCAGTGCAGGGGGGAGCACTGAAGCTTTCTTT. The resulting protein is CASSAGGSTEAFF.